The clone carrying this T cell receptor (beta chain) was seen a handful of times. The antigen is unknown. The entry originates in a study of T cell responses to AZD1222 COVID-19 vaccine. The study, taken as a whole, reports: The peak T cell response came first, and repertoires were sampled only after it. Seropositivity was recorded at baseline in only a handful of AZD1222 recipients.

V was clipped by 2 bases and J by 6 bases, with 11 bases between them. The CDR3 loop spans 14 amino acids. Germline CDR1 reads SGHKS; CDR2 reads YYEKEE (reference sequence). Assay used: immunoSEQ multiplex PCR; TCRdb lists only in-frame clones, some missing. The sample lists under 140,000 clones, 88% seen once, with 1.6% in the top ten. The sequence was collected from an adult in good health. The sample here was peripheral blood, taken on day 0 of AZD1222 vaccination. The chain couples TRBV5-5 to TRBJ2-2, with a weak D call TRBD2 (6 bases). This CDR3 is CASSFDGSAGELFF. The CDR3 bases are TGTGCCAGCAGCTTCGACGGGAGCGCCGGGGAGCTGTTTTTT.